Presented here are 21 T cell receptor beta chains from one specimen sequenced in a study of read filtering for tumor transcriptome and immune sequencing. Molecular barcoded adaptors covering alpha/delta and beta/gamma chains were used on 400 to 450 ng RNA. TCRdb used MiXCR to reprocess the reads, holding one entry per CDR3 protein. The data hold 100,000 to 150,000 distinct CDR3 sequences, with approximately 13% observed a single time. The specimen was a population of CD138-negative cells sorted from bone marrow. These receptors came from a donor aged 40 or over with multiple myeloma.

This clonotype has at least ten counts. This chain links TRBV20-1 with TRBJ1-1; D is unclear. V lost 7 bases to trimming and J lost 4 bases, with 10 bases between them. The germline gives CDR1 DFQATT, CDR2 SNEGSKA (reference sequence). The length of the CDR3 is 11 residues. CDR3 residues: CSGREGTEAFF. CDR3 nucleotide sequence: TGCAGTGGACGGGAGGGCACTGAAGCTTTCTTT.

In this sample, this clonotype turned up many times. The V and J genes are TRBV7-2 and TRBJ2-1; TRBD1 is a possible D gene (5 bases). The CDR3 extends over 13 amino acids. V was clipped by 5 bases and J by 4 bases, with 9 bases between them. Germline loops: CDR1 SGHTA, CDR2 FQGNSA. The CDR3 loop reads CASSPTAYNEQFF. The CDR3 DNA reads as TGTGCCAGCAGCCCGACAGCGTACAATGAGCAGTTCTTC.

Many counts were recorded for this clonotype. CDR3 protein: CASSSLAQGYEQYF. Written as DNA, the CDR3 is TGTGCCAGCAGTAGCTTGGCGCAGGGCTACGAGCAGTACTTC. This chain joins TRBV27 and TRBJ2-7; D perhaps matches TRBD1 (5 bases). V lost 5 bases to trimming and J lost 3 bases, with 14 bases between them. Germline V gene lookup returns CDR1 MNHEY and CDR2 SMNVEV (reference sequence). The CDR3 has 14 amino acids.

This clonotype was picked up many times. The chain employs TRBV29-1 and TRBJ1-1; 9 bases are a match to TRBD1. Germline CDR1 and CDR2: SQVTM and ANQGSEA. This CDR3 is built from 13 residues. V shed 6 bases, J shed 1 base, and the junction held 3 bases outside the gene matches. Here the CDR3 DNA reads TGCAGCGTAGGGACAGGGAGGAACACTGAAGCTTTCTTT. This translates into CSVGTGRNTEAFF. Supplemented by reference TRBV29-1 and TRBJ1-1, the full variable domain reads SAVISQKPSRDICQRGTSLTIQCQVDSQVTMMFWYRQQPGQSLTLIATANQGSEATYESGFVIDKFPISRPNLTFSTLTVSNMSPEDSSIYLCSVGTGRNTEAFFGQGTRLTVV.

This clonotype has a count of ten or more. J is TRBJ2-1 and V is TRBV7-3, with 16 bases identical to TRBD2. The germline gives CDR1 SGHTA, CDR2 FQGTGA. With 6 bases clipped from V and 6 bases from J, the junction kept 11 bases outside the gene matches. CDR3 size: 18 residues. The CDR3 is CASSLSGTSGRAGNEQFF. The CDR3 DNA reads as TGTGCCAGCAGTCTGTCAGGGACTAGCGGGAGGGCCGGCAATGAGCAGTTCTTC.

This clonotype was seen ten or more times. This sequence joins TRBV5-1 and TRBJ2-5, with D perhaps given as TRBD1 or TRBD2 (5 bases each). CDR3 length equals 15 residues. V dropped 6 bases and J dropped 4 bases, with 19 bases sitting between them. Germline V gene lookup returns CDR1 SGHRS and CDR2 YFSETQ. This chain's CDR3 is CASIPSGALGETQYF. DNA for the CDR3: TGCGCCAGCATCCCCTCCGGGGCCTTGGGAGAGACCCAGTACTTC.

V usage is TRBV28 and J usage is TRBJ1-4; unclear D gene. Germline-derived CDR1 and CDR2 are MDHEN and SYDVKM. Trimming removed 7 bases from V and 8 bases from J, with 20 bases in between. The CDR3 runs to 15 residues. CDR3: CASNPPGLLEEKLFF. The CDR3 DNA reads TGTGCCAGCAACCCCCCCGGGCTCTTGGAGGAAAAACTGTTTTTT.

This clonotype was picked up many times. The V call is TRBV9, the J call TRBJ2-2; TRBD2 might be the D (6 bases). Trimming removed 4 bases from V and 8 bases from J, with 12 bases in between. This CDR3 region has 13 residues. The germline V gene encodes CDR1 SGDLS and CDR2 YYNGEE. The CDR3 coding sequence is TGTGCCAGCAGCCAGATGGGGGGAGGGGAGCTGTTTTTT. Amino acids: CASSQMGGGELFF. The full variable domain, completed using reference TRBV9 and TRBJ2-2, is DSGVTQTPKHLITATGQRVTLRCSPRSGDLSVYWYQQSLDQGLQFLIQYYNGEERAKGNILERFSAQQFPDLHSELNLSSLELGDSALYFCASSQMGGGELFFGEGSRLTVL.

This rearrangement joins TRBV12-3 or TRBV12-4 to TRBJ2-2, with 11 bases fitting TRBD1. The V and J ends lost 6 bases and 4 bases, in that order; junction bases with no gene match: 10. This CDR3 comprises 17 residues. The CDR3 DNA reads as TGTGCCAGCAGAGACTCACCGGGACAGGGGGGCACCGGGGAGCTGTTTTTT. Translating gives CASRDSPGQGGTGELFF.

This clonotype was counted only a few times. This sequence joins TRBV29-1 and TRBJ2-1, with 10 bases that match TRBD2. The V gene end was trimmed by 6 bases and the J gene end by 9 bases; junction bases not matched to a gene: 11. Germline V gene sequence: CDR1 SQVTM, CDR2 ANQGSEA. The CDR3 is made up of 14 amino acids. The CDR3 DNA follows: TGCAGCGTAGAGAGCGGGAGGGCCACGTCTGAGCAGTTCTTC. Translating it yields CSVESGRATSEQFF.

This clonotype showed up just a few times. CDR3 sequence (DNA): TGTGCCAGCAGTTCTAGCAGGAGTTATTCAAAGGGATACGAGCAGTACTTC. Translating it yields CASSSSRSYSKGYEQYF. J is TRBJ2-7 and V is TRBV7-9, with D perhaps matching TRBD2 (5 bases). The CDR3 has 17 amino acids. V was trimmed by 6 bases and J by 4 bases, leaving 25 bases between them. Per germline, CDR1 SEHNR and CDR2 FQNEAQ (reference sequence).

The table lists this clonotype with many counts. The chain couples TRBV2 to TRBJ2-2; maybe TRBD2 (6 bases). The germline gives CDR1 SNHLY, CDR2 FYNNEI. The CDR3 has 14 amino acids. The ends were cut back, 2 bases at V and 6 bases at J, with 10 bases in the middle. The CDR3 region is CASSETGVPGELFF. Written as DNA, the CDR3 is TGTGCCAGCAGTGAAACGGGAGTCCCCGGGGAGCTGTTTTTT.

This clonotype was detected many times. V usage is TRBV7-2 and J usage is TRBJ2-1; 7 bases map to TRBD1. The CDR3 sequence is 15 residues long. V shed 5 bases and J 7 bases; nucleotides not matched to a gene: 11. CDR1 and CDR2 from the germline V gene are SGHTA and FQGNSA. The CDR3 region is CASSSRDSVVNEQFF. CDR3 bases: TGTGCCAGCAGCAGCCGGGACAGCGTTGTTAATGAGCAGTTCTTC.

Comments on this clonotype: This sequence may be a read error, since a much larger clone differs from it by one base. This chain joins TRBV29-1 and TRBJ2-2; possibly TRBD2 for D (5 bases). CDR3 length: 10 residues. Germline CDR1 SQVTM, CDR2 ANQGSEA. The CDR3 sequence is CSVSDGEQFF. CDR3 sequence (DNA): TGCAGCGTCTCTGACGGGGAGCAGTTTTTT.

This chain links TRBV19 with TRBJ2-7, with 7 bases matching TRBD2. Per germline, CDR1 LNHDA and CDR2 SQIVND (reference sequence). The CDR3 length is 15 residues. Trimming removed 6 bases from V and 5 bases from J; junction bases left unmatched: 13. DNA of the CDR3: TGTGCCAGTAGGTTCCGGGGGGAAGTTAGCGACGAGCAGTACTTC. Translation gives CASRFRGEVSDEQYF.

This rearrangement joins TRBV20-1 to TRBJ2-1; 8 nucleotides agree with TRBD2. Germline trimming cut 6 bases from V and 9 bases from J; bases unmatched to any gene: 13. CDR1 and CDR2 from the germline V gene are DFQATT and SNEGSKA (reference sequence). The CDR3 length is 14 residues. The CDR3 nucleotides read TGCAGTGCACTAGGTACCGGGAGGGGGGCTGAGCAGTTCTTC. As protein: CSALGTGRGAEQFF.

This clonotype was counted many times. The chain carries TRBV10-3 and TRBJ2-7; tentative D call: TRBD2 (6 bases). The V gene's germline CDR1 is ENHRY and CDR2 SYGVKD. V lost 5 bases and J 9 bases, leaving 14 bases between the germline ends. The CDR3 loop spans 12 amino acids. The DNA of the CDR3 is TGTGCCATCAGTCCTTTCGGGGGAGGGCAGTACTTC. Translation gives CAISPFGGGQYF.

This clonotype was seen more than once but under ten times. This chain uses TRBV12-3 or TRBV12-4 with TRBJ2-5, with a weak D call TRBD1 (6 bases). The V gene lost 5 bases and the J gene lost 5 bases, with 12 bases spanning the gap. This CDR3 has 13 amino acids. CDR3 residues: CASSTGIWETQYF. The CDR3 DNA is TGTGCCAGCAGTACAGGGATCTGGGAGACCCAGTACTTC.

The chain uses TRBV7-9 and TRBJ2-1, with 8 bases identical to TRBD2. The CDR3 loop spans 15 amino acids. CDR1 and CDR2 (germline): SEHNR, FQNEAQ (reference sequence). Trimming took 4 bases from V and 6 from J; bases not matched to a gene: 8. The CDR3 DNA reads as TGTGCCAGCAGCTCTAGCGGGCGTACTTCCAATGAGCAGTTCTTC. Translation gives CASSSSGRTSNEQFF.

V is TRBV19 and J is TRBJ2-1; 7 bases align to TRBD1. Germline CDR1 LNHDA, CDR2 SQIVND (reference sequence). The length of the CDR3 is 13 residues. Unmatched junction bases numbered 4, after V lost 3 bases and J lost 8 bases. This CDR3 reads CASSIRQGYEQFF. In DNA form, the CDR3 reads TGTGCCAGTAGTATTCGACAGGGATATGAGCAGTTCTTC.

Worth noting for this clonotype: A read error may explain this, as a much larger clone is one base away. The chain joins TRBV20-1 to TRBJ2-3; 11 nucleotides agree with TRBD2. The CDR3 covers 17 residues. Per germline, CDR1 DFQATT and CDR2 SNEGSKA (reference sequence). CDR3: CCAVDSGRAMGTDTQYF. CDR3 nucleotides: TGCTGTGCCGTCGATAGCGGGAGGGCTATGGGCACAGATACGCAGTATTTT.